This T cell receptor (beta chain) was profiled in a study of cytomegalovirus exposure and HLA in healthy donors. The CDR3 sequence is 14 residues long. In germline, CDR1 is MNHNS, CDR2 SASEGT. Losses at the gene ends were 7 bases for V and 3 bases for J; bases not matched to a gene: 4. Amplification used 60 Vbeta primers and 13 Jbeta primers. The table came from immunoSEQ multiplex PCR; TCRdb's copy has only in-frame clones and leaves some out. This sample carries 250,000 to 300,000 clones, about four fifths of them seen once, and the ten largest clones take approximately 2%. Sequencing input: PBMCs. This sequence joins TRBV6-1 and TRBJ2-3; 10 positions match TRBD2. The receptor was isolated from a woman aged 40 to 50 in good health and CMV-seropositive. The CDR3 bases are TGTGCCAGCACCCTAGCGGGAGTGACAGATACGCAGTATTTT. As protein: CASTLAGVTDTQYF.